This T cell receptor (beta chain) was found in a study of blood T cell repertoires in COVID-19 (dated by TCRdb to between 2020 and 2021). Concerning the study at large: The collaborator samples originated in the United States, Italy and Spain and spanned the acute and convalescent phases of COVID-19. The repertoires were released in a freely available public database intended as a resource for research on the immune response to SARS-CoV-2. The samples were drawn from two sources: the first 160 participants of the ongoing ImmuneRACE study, and 1,000 to 1,500 subjects contributed by 6 global collaborators. The dataset comprised deeply sampled blood TCRbeta repertoires from subjects exposed to, actively infected with, or recovered from COVID-19. The material from the prospective study consisted of cDNA or gDNA derived from T cells, B-cell-depleted T cells, or PBMCs. Nearly every sample came with metadata listing a de-identified subject ID, COVID-19 status, age in years and sex. Where available, HLA class I and class II types were obtained from metadata supplied by the sample provider rather than from assay-based typing.

The immunoSEQ Assay, a bias-controlled multiplex PCR, was used to amplify TCRbeta CDR3 regions from genomic DNA. The authors' pipeline ran thus. The number of nucleated cells in each sample was estimated by amplification of reference gene primers within the assay. Sequence reads were collapsed and filtered to measure the absolute abundance of every unique TCRbeta CDR3 rearrangement. For each sample, productive Simpson clonality was calculated by taking the square root of Simpson's diversity index across productive rearrangements. The source is immuneACCESS, and TCRdb retained only in-frame sequences with V and J called. Part of the clones is not carried over; for the studies checked, unresolved V genes explain less than half of this, and the remainder is unexplained. V, J and clone size reflect that table, while D and trimming were determined from the DNA. In this sample the table shows 150,000 to 200,000 clones, approximately 83% of which occur a single time. In total, the top ten clones hold approximately 7.6% of the sample.

Participants in the prospective study were aged 18 to 89 years, lived in under 30 United States geographic areas, and enrolled through a virtual design. To assign participants to cohorts, the prospective study relied on clinical history that participants themselves reported in a screening survey and a study questionnaire. For ImmuneRACE Cohort 3, a participant was defined as recovered based on two consecutive negative NP/OP PCR tests, clearance by a healthcare professional, or resolution of symptoms. In the prospective study, mobile phlebotomists collected whole blood, serum and a nasopharyngeal or oropharyngeal swab from each participant. Participants in the prospective study had the option to provide additional blood draws and questionnaires over a roughly 2-month period. Blood samples from the prospective study were shipped frozen or at room temperature prior to DNA extraction. This clone was detected only a few times. Its antigen is not yet known. No base qualities exist here, and no much larger clone lies one base off it.

The CDR3 measures 10 amino acids from cysteine to phenylalanine. The CDR3 DNA has 30 bases and is translated from base 1. CDR1 and CDR2 (SQVTM, ANQGSEA) derive from the germline V gene. V sheds 6 bases and J sheds 3 bases, leaving 5 bases between their ends. The full study reports these points: The quantity of clinical and demographic metadata differed by source and by participant and was supplied without curation.

Sequenced sample: PBMCs or T cells enriched from blood (not recorded which). This clonotype originated in a man in his forties who had recovered from COVID-19. The chain is assembled from TRBV29-1 and TRBJ1-2; no D gene can be assigned with confidence. The sequenced DNA: TGCAGCGTAAGCGACTATGGCTACACCTTC. Its protein is CSVSDYGYTF.